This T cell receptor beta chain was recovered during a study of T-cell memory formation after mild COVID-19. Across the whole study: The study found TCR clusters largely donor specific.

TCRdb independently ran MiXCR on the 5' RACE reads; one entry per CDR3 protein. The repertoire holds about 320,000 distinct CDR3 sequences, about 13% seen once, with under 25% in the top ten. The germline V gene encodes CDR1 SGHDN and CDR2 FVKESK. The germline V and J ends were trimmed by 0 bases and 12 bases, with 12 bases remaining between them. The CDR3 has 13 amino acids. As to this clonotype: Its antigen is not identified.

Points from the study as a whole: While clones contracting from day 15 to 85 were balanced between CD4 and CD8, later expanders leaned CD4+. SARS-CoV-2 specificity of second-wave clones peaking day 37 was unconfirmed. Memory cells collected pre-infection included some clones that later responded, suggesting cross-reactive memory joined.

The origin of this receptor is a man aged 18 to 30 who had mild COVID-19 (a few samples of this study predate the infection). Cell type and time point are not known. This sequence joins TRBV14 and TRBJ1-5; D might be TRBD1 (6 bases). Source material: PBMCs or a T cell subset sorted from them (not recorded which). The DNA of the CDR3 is TGTGCCAGCAGCCAAGATCAGGGGTCTGTCCAGCATTTT. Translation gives CASSQDQGSVQHF.